This TCR beta chain was profiled in a study of blood T cell repertoires in COVID-19. For the study at large: The analysed material was cDNA or gDNA that came from T cells, B-cell-depleted T cells, or PBMCs.

Repertoires were generated with immunoSEQ multiplex PCR, while TCRdb's copy carries only in-frame clones and drops some. This table has 200,000 to 250,000 clones, 85% to 90% appearing once. V was cut by 5 bases and J by 7 bases, with 15 bases left in between. This CDR3 has 13 amino acids. Per germline, CDR1 LGHDT and CDR2 YNNKEL (reference sequence). This receptor was obtained from a middle-aged man with COVID-19, enrolled during active disease. The specimen was peripheral blood. The gene calls are TRBV3-1 (or the pseudogene TRBV3-2) and TRBJ2-7; D is uncertain. The DNA for the CDR3 is TGTGCCAGCAGCTCTACTATCTCGGGTGAGCAGTACTTC. Translation gives CASSSTISGEQYF.